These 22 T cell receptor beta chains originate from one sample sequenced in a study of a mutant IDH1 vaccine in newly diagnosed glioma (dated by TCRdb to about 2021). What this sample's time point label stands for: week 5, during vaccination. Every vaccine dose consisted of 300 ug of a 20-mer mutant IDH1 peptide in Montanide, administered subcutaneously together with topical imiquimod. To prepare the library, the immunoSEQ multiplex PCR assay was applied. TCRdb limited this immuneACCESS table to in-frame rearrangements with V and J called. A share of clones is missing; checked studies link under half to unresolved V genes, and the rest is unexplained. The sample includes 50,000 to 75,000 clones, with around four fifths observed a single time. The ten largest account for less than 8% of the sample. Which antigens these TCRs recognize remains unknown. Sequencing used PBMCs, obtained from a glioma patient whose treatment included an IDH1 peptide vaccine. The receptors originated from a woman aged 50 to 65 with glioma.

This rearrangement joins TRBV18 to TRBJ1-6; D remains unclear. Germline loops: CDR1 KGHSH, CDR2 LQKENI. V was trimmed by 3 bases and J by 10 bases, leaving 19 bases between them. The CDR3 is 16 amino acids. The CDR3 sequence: CASSPNRSGVLSPLHF. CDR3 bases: TGTGCCAGCTCACCCAACAGATCGGGCGTATTGTCACCCCTCCACTTT. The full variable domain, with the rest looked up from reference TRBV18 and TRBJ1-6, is NAGVMQNPRHLVRRRGQEARLRCSPMKGHSHVYWYRQLPEEGLKFMVYLQKENIIDESGMPKERFSAEFPKEGPSILRIQQVVRGDSAAYFCASSPNRSGVLSPLHFGNGTRLTVT.

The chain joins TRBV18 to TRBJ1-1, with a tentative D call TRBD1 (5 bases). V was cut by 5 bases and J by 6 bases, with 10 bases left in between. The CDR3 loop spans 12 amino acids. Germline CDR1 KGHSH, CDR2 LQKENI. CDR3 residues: CASSYGGAEAFF. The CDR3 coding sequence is TGTGCCAGCTCATACGGGGGTGCTGAAGCTTTCTTT.

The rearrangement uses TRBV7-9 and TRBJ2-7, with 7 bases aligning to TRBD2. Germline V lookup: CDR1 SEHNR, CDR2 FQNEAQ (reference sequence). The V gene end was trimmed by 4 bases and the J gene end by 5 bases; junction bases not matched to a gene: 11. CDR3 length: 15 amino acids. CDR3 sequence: CASSSDPTSSHEQYF. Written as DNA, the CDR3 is TGTGCCAGCAGCTCCGATCCGACTAGCAGCCACGAGCAGTACTTC.

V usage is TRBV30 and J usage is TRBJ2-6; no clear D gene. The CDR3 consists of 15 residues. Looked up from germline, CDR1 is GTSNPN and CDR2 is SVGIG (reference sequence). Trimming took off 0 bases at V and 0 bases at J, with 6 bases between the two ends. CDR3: CAWSVYSSGANVLTF. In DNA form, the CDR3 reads TGTGCCTGGAGTGTCTACAGCTCTGGGGCCAACGTCCTGACTTTC.

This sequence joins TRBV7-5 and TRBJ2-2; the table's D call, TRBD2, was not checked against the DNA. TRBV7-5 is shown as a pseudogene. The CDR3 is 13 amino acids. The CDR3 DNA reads TGTGCCAGAAGCTTGGGGAGGACCGGGAAGCTGTTTTTT. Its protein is CARSLGRTGKLFF.

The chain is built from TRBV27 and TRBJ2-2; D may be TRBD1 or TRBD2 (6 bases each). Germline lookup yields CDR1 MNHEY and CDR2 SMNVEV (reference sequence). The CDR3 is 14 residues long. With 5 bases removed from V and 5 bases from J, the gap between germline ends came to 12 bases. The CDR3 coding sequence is TGTGCCAGCAGTCCCCTAGGGGGGACCGGGGAGCTGTTTTTT. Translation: CASSPLGGTGELFF.

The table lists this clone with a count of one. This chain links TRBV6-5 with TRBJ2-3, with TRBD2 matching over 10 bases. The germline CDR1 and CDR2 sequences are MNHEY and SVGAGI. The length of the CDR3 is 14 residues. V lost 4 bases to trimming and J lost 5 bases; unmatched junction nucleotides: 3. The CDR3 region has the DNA TGTGCCAGCAGTTCTAGCGGGGGCGTAGATACGCAGTATTTT. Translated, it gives CASSSSGGVDTQYF.

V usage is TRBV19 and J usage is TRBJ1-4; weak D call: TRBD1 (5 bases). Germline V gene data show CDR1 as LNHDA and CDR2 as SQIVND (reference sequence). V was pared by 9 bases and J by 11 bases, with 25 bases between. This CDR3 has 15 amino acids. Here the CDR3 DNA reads TGTGCCAGCAGGGAGGGCGAAGGGTTAGTTGGGAAACTGTTTTTT. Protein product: CASREGEGLVGKLFF.

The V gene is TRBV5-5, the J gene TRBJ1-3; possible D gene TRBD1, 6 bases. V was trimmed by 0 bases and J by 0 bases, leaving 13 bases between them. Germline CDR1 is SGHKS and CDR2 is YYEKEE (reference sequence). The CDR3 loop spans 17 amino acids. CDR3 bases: TGTGCCAGCAGCTTGGCGTTGGCAGGGGCCTCTGGAAACACCATATATTTT. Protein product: CASSLALAGASGNTIYF. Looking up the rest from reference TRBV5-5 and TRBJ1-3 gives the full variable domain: DAGVTQSPTHLIKTRGQQVTLRCSPISGHKSVSWYQQVLGQGPQFIFQYYEKEERGRGNFPDRFSARQFPNYSSELNVNALLLGDSALYLCASSLALAGASGNTIYFGEGSWLTVV.

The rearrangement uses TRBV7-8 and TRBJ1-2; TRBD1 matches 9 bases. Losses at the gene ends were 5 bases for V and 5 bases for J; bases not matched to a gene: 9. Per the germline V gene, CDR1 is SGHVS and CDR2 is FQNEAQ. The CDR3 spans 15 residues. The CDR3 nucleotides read TGTGCCAGCAGCACCCGGGACAGGGTCCTATATGGCTACACCTTC. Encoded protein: CASSTRDRVLYGYTF.

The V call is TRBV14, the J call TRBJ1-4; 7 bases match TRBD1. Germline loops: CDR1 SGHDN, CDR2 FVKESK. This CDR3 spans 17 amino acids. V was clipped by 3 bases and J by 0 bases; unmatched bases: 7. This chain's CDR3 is CASSQSWQGATNEKLFF. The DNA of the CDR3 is TGTGCCAGCAGCCAGTCGTGGCAGGGGGCAACTAATGAAAAACTGTTTTTT. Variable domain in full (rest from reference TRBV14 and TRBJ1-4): EAGVTQFPSHSVIEKGQTVTLRCDPISGHDNLYWYRRVMGKEIKFLLHFVKESKQDESGMPNNRFLAERTGGTYSTLKVQPAELEDSGVYFCASSQSWQGATNEKLFFGSGTQLSVL.

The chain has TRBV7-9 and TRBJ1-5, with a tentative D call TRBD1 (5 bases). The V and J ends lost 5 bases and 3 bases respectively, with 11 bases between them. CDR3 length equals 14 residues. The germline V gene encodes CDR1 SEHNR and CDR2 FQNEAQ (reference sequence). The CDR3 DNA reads TGTGCCAGCAGCCCTTCTGGGACCAATCAGCCCCAGCATTTT. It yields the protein CASSPSGTNQPQHF.

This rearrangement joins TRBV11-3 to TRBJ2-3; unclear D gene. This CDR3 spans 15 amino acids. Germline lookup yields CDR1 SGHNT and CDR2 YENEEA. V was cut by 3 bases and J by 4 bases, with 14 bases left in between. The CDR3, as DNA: TGTGCCAGCAGCTTGGTTTTAGCTGGGTCAGATACGCAGTATTTT. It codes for CASSLVLAGSDTQYF.

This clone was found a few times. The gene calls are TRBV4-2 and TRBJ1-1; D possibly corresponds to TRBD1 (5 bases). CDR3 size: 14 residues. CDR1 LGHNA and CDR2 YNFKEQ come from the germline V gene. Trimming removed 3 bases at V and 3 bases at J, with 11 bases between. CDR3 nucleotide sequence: TGTGCCAGCAGCCAGCAGGGTGGGGACACTGAAGCTTTCTTT. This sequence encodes CASSQQGGDTEAFF.

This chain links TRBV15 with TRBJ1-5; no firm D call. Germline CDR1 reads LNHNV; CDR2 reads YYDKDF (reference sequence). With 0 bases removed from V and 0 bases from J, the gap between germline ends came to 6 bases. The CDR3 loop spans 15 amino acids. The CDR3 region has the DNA TGTGCCACCAGCAGAGACCGGACTAGCAATCAGCCCCAGCATTTT. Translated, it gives CATSRDRTSNQPQHF.

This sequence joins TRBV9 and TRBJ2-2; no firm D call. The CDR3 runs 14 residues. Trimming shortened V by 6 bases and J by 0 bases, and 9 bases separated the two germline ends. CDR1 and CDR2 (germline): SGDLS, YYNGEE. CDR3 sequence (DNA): TGTGCCAGCATGGCAGCAACGAACACCGGGGAGCTGTTTTTT. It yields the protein CASMAATNTGELFF. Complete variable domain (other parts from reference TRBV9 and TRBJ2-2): DSGVTQTPKHLITATGQRVTLRCSPRSGDLSVYWYQQSLDQGLQFLIQYYNGEERAKGNILERFSAQQFPDLHSELNLSSLELGDSALYFCASMAATNTGELFFGEGSRLTVL.

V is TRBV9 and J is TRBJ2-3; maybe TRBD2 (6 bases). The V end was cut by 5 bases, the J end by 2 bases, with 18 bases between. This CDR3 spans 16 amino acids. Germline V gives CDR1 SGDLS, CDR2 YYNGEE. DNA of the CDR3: TGTGCCAGCAGTCTATCTAGCGCCCTCTCCACAGATACGCAGTATTTT. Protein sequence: CASSLSSALSTDTQYF.

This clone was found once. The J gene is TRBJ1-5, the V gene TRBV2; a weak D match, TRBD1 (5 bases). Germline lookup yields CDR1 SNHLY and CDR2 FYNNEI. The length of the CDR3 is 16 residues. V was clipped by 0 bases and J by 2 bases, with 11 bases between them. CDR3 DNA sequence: TGTGCCAGCAGTGAAGCCATCCCGGGGGGCAATCAGCCCCAGCATTTT. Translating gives CASSEAIPGGNQPQHF.

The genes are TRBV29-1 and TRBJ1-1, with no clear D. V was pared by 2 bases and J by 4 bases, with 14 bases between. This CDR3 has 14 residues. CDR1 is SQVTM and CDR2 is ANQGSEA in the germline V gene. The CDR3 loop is CSVETGVRATEAFF. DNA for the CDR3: TGCAGCGTTGAAACCGGGGTCCGGGCCACTGAAGCTTTCTTT.

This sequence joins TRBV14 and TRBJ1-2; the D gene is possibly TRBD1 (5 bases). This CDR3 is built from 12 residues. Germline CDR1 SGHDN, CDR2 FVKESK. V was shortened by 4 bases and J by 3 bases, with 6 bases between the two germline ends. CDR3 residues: CASSRGYYGYTF. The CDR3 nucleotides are TGTGCCAGCAGCCGGGGGTACTATGGCTACACCTTC.

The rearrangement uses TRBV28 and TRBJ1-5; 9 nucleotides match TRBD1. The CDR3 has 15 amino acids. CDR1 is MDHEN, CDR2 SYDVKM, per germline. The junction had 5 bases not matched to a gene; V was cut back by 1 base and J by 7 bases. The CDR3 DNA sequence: TGTGCCAGCAGTTTATCTGGGACAGGGATCCAGCCCCAGCATTTT. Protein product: CASSLSGTGIQPQHF. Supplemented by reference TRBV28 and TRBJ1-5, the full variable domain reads DVKVTQSSRYLVKRTGEKVFLECVQDMDHENMFWYRQDPGLGLRLIYFSYDVKMKEKGDIPEGYSVSREKKERFSLILESASTNQTSMYLCASSLSGTGIQPQHFGDGTRLSIL.

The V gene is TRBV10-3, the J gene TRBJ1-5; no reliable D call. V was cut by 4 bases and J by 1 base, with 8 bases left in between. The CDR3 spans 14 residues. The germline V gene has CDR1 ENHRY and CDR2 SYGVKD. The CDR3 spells CAISGGQSNQPQHF. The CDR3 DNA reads TGTGCCATCAGTGGAGGGCAGAGCAATCAGCCCCAGCATTTT.